This T cell receptor (beta chain) was identified during a study of blood T cell repertoires in COVID-19. TCRdb keeps only in-frame clones here, not all; method: immunoSEQ multiplex PCR. The sample has 250,000 to 350,000 clones, 86% seen once. This CDR3 is built from 15 residues. V shed 1 base and J 3 bases; nucleotides not matched to a gene: 3. The germline V gene has CDR1 LNHDA and CDR2 SQIVND (reference sequence). The origin of this receptor is a woman aged 50 to 60 with acute or convalescent COVID-19. The chain carries TRBV19 and TRBJ2-5, with 9 bases that match TRBD1. Input material: peripheral blood. CDR3 loop: CASSIAGTGKETQYF. As DNA, the CDR3 is TGTGCCAGTAGTATAGCCGGGACAGGGAAAGAGACCCAGTACTTC.